This TCR beta chain was found in a study of blood T cell repertoires in COVID-19. Turning to the study itself: Samples representing acute and convalescent COVID-19 were sourced from the United States, Italy and Spain.

Study processing details: Amplifying reference gene primers gave estimates of nucleated cell counts. Some clones are missing from TCRdb's copy, which holds only in-frame ones; the method was immunoSEQ multiplex PCR. Clone size and V and J calls were adopted from that table, with D and trimming inferred from the DNA. The sample yields under 500,000 clones, roughly 90% seen once. This CDR3 region has 16 residues. V gene TRBV21-1 combines with J gene TRBJ1-2; TRBD1, the D gene given by the table, was not confirmed from the DNA. TRBV21-1 is given as a pseudogene. Sequenced sample: peripheral blood. The sequence derives from a woman in her twenties or thirties with acute or convalescent COVID-19. CDR3 DNA: TGTGCCAGCAGCTCGCGACAAGACCTTCCTCTCTATGGCTACACCTTC. It is translated as CASSSRQDLPLYGYTF.